What follows describes a single TCR beta chain. Its specificity is not known. The sample comes from a study of STAT5B mutations in CD4+ large granular lymphocyte leukemia. The assay was run at survey level. Sequencing was performed with immunoSEQ multiplex PCR; in TCRdb, only in-frame clones are kept and a portion is missing. The data contain roughly 40,000 clones, 70% to 85% of them singletons. Findings and limits, study-wide: Without HLA matching, higher CD4+ than CD8+ T-LGLL clonality could reflect small sample size. Without putative leukemic clones, patient CD4-sorted repertoires remained more clonal than healthy CD4+ repertoires.

Controls came from buffy coats of healthy blood donors. Sequencing used CD4+ T cells from blood buffy coats. The TCR comes from a human donor in good health.

CDR3 sequence reads: CASSLDAFGEQYF. The CDR3 bases are TGTGCCAGCAGCCTGGATGCGTTCGGCGAGCAGTACTTC. J is TRBJ2-7 and V is TRBV5-6; D ambiguous. The CDR3 is made up of 13 amino acids. Germline lookup yields CDR1 SGHDT and CDR2 YYEEEE. V lost 4 bases to trimming and J lost 6 bases, with 14 bases between them. The whole variable domain, filled in from reference TRBV5-6 and TRBJ2-7, reads DAGVTQSPTHLIKTRGQQVTLRCSPKSGHDTVSWYQQALGQGPQFIFQYYEEEERQRGNFPDRFSGHQFPNYSSELNVNALLLGDSALYLCASSLDAFGEQYFGPGTRLTVT.